These 21 T cell receptor beta chains originate from one sample sequenced in a study of CD8 T cells in Susac syndrome. Reverse transcription used about 0.5 to 1 ug RNA and random hexamers. Using its own MiXCR run on the immunoSEQ multiplex PCR reads, TCRdb lists one record per CDR3 protein. The profile shows around 300,000 distinct CDR3 sequences, 65% to 90% of them singletons. Sequencing used CD8+ T cells from PBMCs. All receptors come from a human donor with multiple sclerosis.

The chain combines TRBV6-5 with TRBJ2-1, with 9 bases aligning to TRBD2. This CDR3 is built from 16 residues. J lost 6 bases, V lost 2 bases, and 8 bases had no gene match. The germline V gene encodes CDR1 MNHEY and CDR2 SVGAGI. The CDR3 DNA reads TGTGCCAGCAGTTACGAGGGCGGGAGGGCCATCAATGAGCAGTTCTTC. It yields the protein CASSYEGGRAINEQFF.

The rearrangement uses TRBV28 and TRBJ2-1; weak D call: TRBD2 (6 bases). CDR3 size: 15 residues. Germline CDR1 is MDHEN and CDR2 is SYDVKM. V was clipped by 3 bases and J by 6 bases, with 15 bases between them. CDR3 DNA sequence: TGTGCCAGCAGTTTCCTCCTCCGGGAGAGCAATGAGCAGTTCTTC. Its protein product is CASSFLLRESNEQFF.

The rearrangement uses TRBV7-9 and TRBJ1-2; no firm D call. Per the germline V gene, CDR1 is SEHNR and CDR2 is FQNEAQ (reference sequence). The V end was cut by 8 bases, the J end by 4 bases, with 17 bases between. There are 14 residues in the CDR3. The DNA for the CDR3 is TGTGCCAGCGCCCGTCAGGCCGCTCTCTATGGCTACACCTTC. It specifies CASARQAALYGYTF.

J is TRBJ2-2 and V is TRBV5-1, with TRBD1 matching over 7 bases. This CDR3 spans 16 amino acids. V was clipped by 1 base and J by 0 bases; unmatched bases: 3. Germline CDR1 is SGHRS and CDR2 is YFSETQ. CDR3 protein: CASSLTGASNTGELFF. DNA of the CDR3: TGCGCCAGCAGCTTGACAGGGGCCTCGAACACCGGGGAGCTGTTTTTT.

In this sample, this clonotype turned up once. The chain couples TRBV9 to TRBJ1-4; 8 bases are a match to TRBD1. Germline lookup yields CDR1 SGDLS and CDR2 YYNGEE. There are 16 residues in the CDR3. After removal of 3 bases from V and 2 bases from J, the junction contained 6 bases not matched to a gene. The CDR3 region is CASSDGQGGTNEKLFF. The CDR3 bases are TGTGCCAGCAGCGACGGACAGGGCGGCACTAATGAAAAACTGTTTTTT.

The V and J genes are TRBV15 and TRBJ2-3; D perhaps matches TRBD2 (6 bases). Germline V lookup: CDR1 LNHNV, CDR2 YYDKDF (reference sequence). The germline V and J ends were trimmed by 1 base and 0 bases, with 11 bases remaining between them. The CDR3 totals 16 residues. Here the CDR3 reads CATSRGEVPSTDTQYF. DNA for the CDR3: TGTGCCACCAGCAGAGGGGAGGTTCCTAGCACAGATACGCAGTATTTT.

V is TRBV25-1 and J is TRBJ2-5; D might be TRBD2 (5 bases). V lost 1 base, J lost 4 bases, and 13 bases lay in between. This CDR3 comprises 15 residues. Per germline, CDR1 MGHDK and CDR2 SYGVNS. CDR3 residues: CASSEWAAEGETQYF. The DNA of the CDR3 is TGTGCCAGCAGTGAATGGGCGGCAGAGGGAGAGACCCAGTACTTC.

The J gene is TRBJ1-5, the V gene TRBV5-6; D may be TRBD1 (6 bases). Germline V lookup: CDR1 SGHDT, CDR2 YYEEEE. V was clipped by 0 bases and J by 2 bases, with 12 bases between them. The CDR3 is made up of 16 amino acids. The CDR3 protein is CASSLALGAGNQPQHF. The CDR3 bases are TGTGCCAGCAGCTTGGCCTTGGGGGCGGGCAATCAGCCCCAGCATTTT.

The genes are TRBV27 and TRBJ2-1, with TRBD2 matching 9 bases. The CDR3 length is 16 residues. From germline, CDR1 is MNHEY and CDR2 SMNVEV (reference sequence). V dropped 5 bases and J dropped 6; count of bases not matched to a gene: 11. CDR3 loop: CASSGSGGRARNEQFF. For the CDR3, the DNA is TGTGCCAGCAGTGGCTCGGGCGGGAGGGCTCGCAATGAGCAGTTCTTC.

The chain recombines TRBV7-2 with TRBJ2-7; 10 positions match TRBD2. V was clipped by 2 bases and J by 3 bases; unmatched bases: 10. Germline V gene lookup returns CDR1 SGHTA and CDR2 FQGNSA. This CDR3 region has 17 residues. The CDR3 protein is CASSLYKREGVFYEQYF. As DNA, the CDR3 is TGTGCCAGCAGCTTATACAAGCGGGAGGGAGTTTTCTACGAGCAGTACTTC.

J is TRBJ1-2 and V is TRBV11-2, with 11 bases matching TRBD1. CDR3 length: 15 residues. The trim removed 6 bases at V and 4 bases at J, leaving 7 bases unmatched. Germline CDR1 SGHAT, CDR2 FQNNGV. CDR3 region: CASSRTGGSLYGYTF. The CDR3 coding sequence is TGTGCCAGCAGTCGGACAGGGGGCAGTCTCTATGGCTACACCTTC.

The chain links TRBV4-1 to TRBJ2-7; 9 positions match TRBD1. V was pared by 0 bases and J by 0 bases, with 3 bases of the junction left unmatched. The CDR3 totals 16 residues. Per the germline V gene, CDR1 is MGHRA and CDR2 is YSYEKL. CDR3 nucleotide sequence: TGCGCCAGCAGCCAAGATGAGACAGGGGGCTCCTACGAGCAGTACTTC. As protein: CASSQDETGGSYEQYF.

This chain uses TRBV5-5 with TRBJ2-4, with D uncertain. V gave up 4 bases and J gave up 0 bases, with 14 bases separating them. CDR3 length: 16 residues. Germline lookup yields CDR1 SGHKS and CDR2 YYEKEE (reference sequence). CDR3 bases: TGTGCCAGCAGCCGCTACGGGCAGCTAGCCAAAAACATTCAGTACTTC. It is translated as CASSRYGQLAKNIQYF.

This chain joins TRBV6-5 and TRBJ1-5; D is possibly TRBD1 (5 bases). The CDR3 contains 15 residues. Germline values: CDR1 MNHEY, CDR2 SVGAGI. V gave up 5 bases and J gave up 0 bases, with 11 bases separating them. The CDR3 protein is CASSILGDSNQPQHF. In nucleotides, the CDR3 is TGTGCCAGCAGTATACTGGGGGATAGCAATCAGCCCCAGCATTTT.

The rearrangement links TRBV28 to TRBJ2-1; weak D call: TRBD2 (6 bases). This CDR3 is 12 amino acids long. Trimming stripped 6 bases from V and 10 bases from J, with 13 bases between. The germline V gene encodes CDR1 MDHEN and CDR2 SYDVKM. CDR3 in amino acids: CASRGLPGEQFF. The CDR3, as DNA: TGTGCCAGCAGGGGACTTCCAGGGGAGCAGTTCTTC.

This chain links TRBV27 with TRBJ1-5, with no clear D. This CDR3 is built from 12 residues. CDR1 is MNHEY, CDR2 SMNVEV, per germline (reference sequence). V lost 5 bases, J lost 7 bases, and 9 bases lay in between. DNA of the CDR3: TGTGCCAGCAGTACCGTAGGGCAGCCCCAGCATTTT. Translation gives CASSTVGQPQHF.

This chain connects TRBV9 to TRBJ1-1; maybe TRBD1 (6 bases). V gave up 0 bases and J gave up 5 bases, with 14 bases separating them. The length of the CDR3 is 15 residues. Germline V lookup: CDR1 SGDLS, CDR2 YYNGEE. The CDR3 coding sequence is TGTGCCAGCAGCGTAGCTCAGACAGGAGGGACTGAAGCTTTCTTT. This gives the protein CASSVAQTGGTEAFF.

The chain joins TRBV27 to TRBJ1-5; maybe TRBD1 (5 bases). Trimming stripped 5 bases from V and 4 bases from J, with 15 bases between. The germline V gene encodes CDR1 MNHEY and CDR2 SMNVEV (reference sequence). The CDR3 sequence is 15 residues long. In DNA form, the CDR3 reads TGTGCCAGCAGTCCCGACAGTTTATGGAATCAGCCCCAGCATTTT. This encodes CASSPDSLWNQPQHF.

V usage is TRBV20-1 and J usage is TRBJ2-1; D could derive from TRBD1 or TRBD2 (5 bases each). The CDR3 contains 16 residues. V dropped 1 base and J dropped 2 bases, with 15 bases sitting between them. The germline gives CDR1 DFQATT, CDR2 SNEGSKA (reference sequence). DNA of the CDR3: TGCAGTGCTAGAGGGCTACCGGGACGGGCCTACAATGAGCAGTTCTTC. Translation: CSARGLPGRAYNEQFF.

This sequence joins TRBV27 and TRBJ2-5, with D tentatively TRBD1 or TRBD2 (10 bases each). Deletions cut 8 bases from V and 3 bases from J, with 28 bases between. The CDR3 runs to 18 residues. The germline CDR1 and CDR2 sequences are MNHEY and SMNVEV (reference sequence). The CDR3 spells CASQGTGVISGREETQYF. The CDR3 DNA reads TGTGCCAGCCAAGGGACAGGGGTAATAAGCGGGAGGGAAGAGACCCAGTACTTC.

This chain links TRBV24-1 with TRBJ2-3; D not resolved. CDR3 length: 14 residues. The V and J ends lost 0 bases and 4 bases respectively, with 7 bases between them. The germline gives CDR1 KGHDR, CDR2 SFDVKD. DNA for the CDR3: TGTGCCACCAGTGATTTGGCCACGGCAGATACGCAGTATTTT. This gives the protein CATSDLATADTQYF.